This T cell receptor (beta chain) was profiled in a study of blood T cell repertoires in COVID-19. As for the study in general: Some COVID-19 samples were acute and others convalescent; all came from the United States, Italy and Spain. Nucleic acid was either cDNA or gDNA, and it came from T cells, B-cell-depleted T cells, or PBMCs.

Authors' processing steps: Amplification of reference gene primers was used by the study to estimate nucleated cell counts. Sequencing used immunoSEQ multiplex PCR; TCRdb keeps in-frame clones, though not all of them. V, J and clone size reflect that table, while D and trimming were determined from the DNA. The sample contains 120,000 to 150,000 clones, 80% to 85% of which appear only once. V was clipped by 3 bases and J by 14 bases; unmatched bases: 7. This CDR3 is built from 12 residues. Material: peripheral blood. The origin of this receptor is a human donor in a cohort sampled during active COVID-19. The chain uses TRBV5-3 and TRBJ2-3, with 9 bases fitting TRBD2. TRBV5-3 is given ORF status, its function remaining uncertain. The CDR3, as DNA: TGTGCCAGAAGCTGGCCGGGACTAGCCATGTATTTT. Its protein is CARSWPGLAMYF.